What follows are 16 T cell receptor beta chains derived from one specimen sequenced in a study of blood T cell repertoires in COVID-19. Method: immunoSEQ multiplex PCR; TCRdb's copy keeps in-frame clones and lacks some. The repertoire includes about 74,000 clones, 80% to 90% of them detected once, and roughly 1.9% sits in the top ten. Sequenced material: peripheral blood. Receptor source: an elderly woman with active or convalescent COVID-19.

This clone turned up a few times. V and J are TRBV2 and TRBJ2-7, with D possibly matching TRBD2 (5 bases). The CDR3 runs 12 residues. Germline V gene lookup returns CDR1 SNHLY and CDR2 FYNNEI. The V end was cut by 4 bases, the J end by 4 bases, with 8 bases between. This CDR3 is CASSVEGYEQYF. CDR3 DNA: TGTGCCAGCAGTGTAGAGGGTTACGAGCAGTACTTC.

This sequence joins TRBV7-2 and TRBJ1-5; D remains unclear. Per the germline V gene, CDR1 is SGHTA and CDR2 is FQGNSA. The V gene lost 8 bases and the J gene lost 4 bases, with 15 bases spanning the gap. The CDR3 totals 14 residues. CDR3 sequence: CASVWAGGNQPQHF. The CDR3 bases are TGTGCCAGCGTCTGGGCGGGCGGTAATCAGCCCCAGCATTTT.

The rearrangement joins TRBV6-6 to TRBJ1-2; no clear D gene. Germline V gene sequence: CDR1 MNHNY, CDR2 SVGAGI (reference sequence). CDR3 length: 15 residues. V lost 7 bases, J lost 4 bases, and 19 bases lay in between. CDR3 sequence reads: CASTPLRGRSYGYTF. In DNA form, the CDR3 reads TGTGCCAGCACCCCCTTGCGGGGTAGGAGCTATGGCTACACCTTC.

The chain combines TRBV27 with TRBJ2-7, with 7 nucleotides matching TRBD2. The germline gives CDR1 MNHEY, CDR2 SMNVEV (reference sequence). V trimming: 4 bases; J trimming: 4 bases; junction bases outside the gene matches: 7. This CDR3 region has 14 residues. CDR3 DNA: TGTGCCAGCAGTTCCTCTTGGGGGGGTTACGAGCAGTACTTC. Amino acids: CASSSSWGGYEQYF.

This rearrangement joins TRBV5-7 to TRBJ2-7; 11 nucleotides match TRBD2. TRBV5-7 has ORF status, its function being uncertain. V lost 0 bases to trimming and J lost 3 bases; unmatched junction nucleotides: 14. This CDR3 region has 19 residues. The CDR3 spells CASSLAVRITSGGYYEQYF. DNA for the CDR3: TGTGCCAGCAGCTTGGCCGTTCGGATTACTAGCGGGGGATACTACGAGCAGTACTTC.

This rearrangement joins TRBV18 to TRBJ2-3, with D maybe TRBD1 (6 bases). The CDR3 contains 16 residues. The ends were cut back, 1 base at V and 2 bases at J, with 13 bases in the middle. Germline CDR1 is KGHSH and CDR2 is LQKENI. CDR3 loop: CASSPLVGASTDTQYF. In nucleotides, the CDR3 is TGTGCCAGCTCACCACTTGTGGGGGCGTCCACAGATACGCAGTATTTT.

This clone was picked up a small number of times. The chain recombines TRBV18 with TRBJ1-5, with D possibly TRBD1 on 5 matching bases. This CDR3 has 13 residues. Germline values: CDR1 KGHSH, CDR2 LQKENI. V shed 8 bases and J shed 0 bases, with 8 bases lying between them. CDR3 amino acids: CASDRNSNQPQHF. The CDR3 DNA sequence: TGTGCCAGCGACAGAAATAGCAATCAGCCCCAGCATTTT.

This chain connects TRBV11-2 to TRBJ1-2, with 9 bases fitting TRBD1. Germline trimming cut 4 bases from V and 8 bases from J; bases unmatched to any gene: 11. Germline V gene data show CDR1 as SGHAT and CDR2 as FQNNGV. The CDR3 extends over 15 amino acids. The CDR3 loop is CASSSGQGGMRGYTF. The CDR3 DNA reads as TGTGCCAGCAGCTCGGGACAGGGTGGTATGAGAGGCTACACCTTC.

In its sample, this clone was seen a few times. This chain joins TRBV6-5 and TRBJ1-1, with 7 bases that match TRBD1. Per the germline V gene, CDR1 is MNHEY and CDR2 is SVGAGI. CDR3 length: 15 amino acids. The trim removed 6 bases at V and 8 bases at J, leaving 15 bases unmatched. The CDR3 coding sequence is TGTGCCAGCAGCATCCACAGGGGCGGGGGGATCGAAGCTTTCTTT. Translated: CASSIHRGGGIEAFF.

This sequence joins TRBV6-5 and TRBJ1-1; D is uncertain. The CDR3 extends over 15 amino acids. The V and J ends lost 4 bases and 3 bases respectively, with 15 bases between them. Germline values: CDR1 MNHEY, CDR2 SVGAGI. The CDR3 DNA reads TGTGCCAGCAGTTTTACAGCCACCTGGGACACTGAAGCTTTCTTT. This sequence encodes CASSFTATWDTEAFF.

The V and J genes are TRBV18 and TRBJ1-3; maybe TRBD1 (5 bases). V lost 1 base and J lost 0, with 16 bases in between. The CDR3 length is 18 residues. Germline CDR1 reads KGHSH; CDR2 reads LQKENI. Here the CDR3 reads CASSPLVITGPSGNTIYF. In DNA form, the CDR3 reads TGTGCCAGCTCACCACTTGTTATCACAGGACCCTCTGGAAACACCATATATTTT. Complete variable domain (other parts from reference TRBV18 and TRBJ1-3): NAGVMQNPRHLVRRRGQEARLRCSPMKGHSHVYWYRQLPEEGLKFMVYLQKENIIDESGMPKERFSAEFPKEGPSILRIQQVVRGDSAAYFCASSPLVITGPSGNTIYFGEGSWLTVV.

CDR3: CSTSQADTQYF. The CDR3 region has the DNA TGCAGCACATCCCAGGCAGATACGCAGTATTTT. The chain employs TRBV29-1 and TRBJ2-3; D gene unclear. Between the trimmed V and J ends, which lost 8 bases and 4 bases, there was a span of 10 bases. Germline-derived CDR1 and CDR2 are SQVTM and ANQGSEA. This CDR3 contains 11 residues.

The chain has TRBV25-1 and TRBJ1-6; D gene ambiguous. The ends were cut back, 5 bases at V and 8 bases at J, with 13 bases in the middle. Germline lookup yields CDR1 MGHDK and CDR2 SYGVNS. This CDR3 contains 14 residues. CDR3 region: CASSPGRIYSPLHF. The CDR3 coding sequence is TGTGCCAGCAGTCCCGGCAGGATTTATTCACCCCTCCACTTT. Filled out from reference TRBV25-1 and TRBJ1-6, the complete variable domain reads EADIYQTPRYLVIGTGKKITLECSQTMGHDKMYWYQQDPGMELHLIHYSYGVNSTEKGDLSSESTVSRIRTEHFPLTLESARPSHTSQYLCASSPGRIYSPLHFGNGTRLTVT.

The rearrangement links TRBV18 to TRBJ1-1; TRBD1 agrees at 9 bases. The CDR3 has 14 residues. CDR1 is KGHSH, CDR2 LQKENI, per germline. Trimming cost V 4 bases and J 2 bases; bases outside gene matches: 2. The CDR3 DNA reads TGTGCCAGCTCACGACAGGGGGTTAACACTGAAGCTTTCTTT. This translates into CASSRQGVNTEAFF.

This clone was counted between two and nine times. The genes are TRBV4-1 and TRBJ2-3, with 8 bases lining up with TRBD1. Germline-derived CDR1 and CDR2 are MGHRA and YSYEKL. The V segment lost 5 bases and the J segment 5 bases; nucleotides outside the gene matches: 15. This CDR3 comprises 17 residues. The CDR3 nucleotides are TGCGCCAGCAGCTTAAGTCCCACGACAGGGGTTAAAGATACGCAGTATTTT. It is translated as CASSLSPTTGVKDTQYF.

V and J are TRBV4-3 and TRBJ2-2; TRBD2 matches at 10 bases. CDR1 and CDR2 from the germline V gene are LGHNA and YSLEER. The CDR3 runs 19 residues. V shed 5 bases and J 0 bases; nucleotides not matched to a gene: 12. CDR3 nucleotide sequence: TGCGCCAGCAGCGATGTGGTGACTAGCGGGTTCGCGAACACCGGGGAGCTGTTTTTT. Its protein is CASSDVVTSGFANTGELFF.